These 31 T cell receptor beta chains share one sample of origin, sequenced in a study of blood T cell repertoires in COVID-19. TCRdb's copy holds only in-frame clones and misses some; the assay was immunoSEQ multiplex PCR. The table lists over 150,000 clones, 87% of them singletons. What was sequenced was peripheral blood. Receptors were obtained from a woman between 55 and 75 years old who had recovered from COVID-19.

V gene TRBV11-2 combines with J gene TRBJ1-1; 10 nucleotides agree with TRBD1. The junction had 10 bases not matched to a gene; V was cut back by 4 bases and J by 5 bases. Germline V CDR1 and CDR2: SGHAT, FQNNGV. This CDR3 comprises 16 residues. The CDR3 nucleotides read TGTGCCAGCAGCTCATCCTGGGGGACAGGGGTAACTGAAGCTTTCTTT. This encodes CASSSSWGTGVTEAFF.

The J gene is TRBJ1-5, the V gene TRBV4-3; D gene unclear. Germline V gene lookup returns CDR1 LGHNA and CDR2 YSLEER. V dropped 3 bases and J dropped 0 bases, with 9 bases sitting between them. The CDR3 is 15 amino acids. Written as DNA, the CDR3 is TGCGCCAGCAGCCAGCAGTTATCTAGCAATCAGCCCCAGCATTTT. Its protein is CASSQQLSSNQPQHF.

This chain uses TRBV29-1 with TRBJ2-3; tentatively, D is TRBD1 (6 bases). CDR1 SQVTM and CDR2 ANQGSEA come from the germline V gene. Trimming took 6 bases from V and 4 from J, leaving 20 bases between them. The CDR3 sequence is 15 residues long. CDR3: CSVSRQDVSADTQYF. As DNA, the CDR3 is TGCAGCGTGAGTCGACAGGACGTTTCGGCAGATACGCAGTATTTT.

V usage is TRBV3-1 (or the pseudogene TRBV3-2) and J usage is TRBJ2-3, with TRBD2 matching over 10 bases. Germline lookup yields CDR1 LGHDT and CDR2 YNNKEL (reference sequence). V shed 4 bases and J 6 bases; nucleotides not matched to a gene: 7. This CDR3 region has 15 residues. As DNA, the CDR3 is TGTGCCAGCAGCCCCGGAGCGGGGGGGCGTGATACGCAGTATTTT. It yields the protein CASSPGAGGRDTQYF.

This clone was recorded only once. The chain combines TRBV6-6 with TRBJ2-3; a weak D match, TRBD2 (7 bases). V was pared by 5 bases and J by 0 bases, with 18 bases between. CDR3 size: 17 residues. Germline CDR1 reads MNHNY; CDR2 reads SVGAGI (reference sequence). CDR3 amino acids: CASSLPHGGRSTDTQYF. CDR3 DNA: TGTGCCAGCAGTCTCCCTCACGGGGGGCGAAGCACAGATACGCAGTATTTT.

This chain connects TRBV3-1 (or the pseudogene TRBV3-2) to TRBJ1-3, with 7 bases identical to TRBD1. Losses at the gene ends were 6 bases for V and 2 bases for J; bases not matched to a gene: 13. The CDR3 loop spans 17 amino acids. CDR1 and CDR2 from the germline V gene are LGHDT and YNNKEL (reference sequence). DNA for the CDR3: TGTGCCAGCAGTTCAGGACCTGACAGGGAGACTGGAAACACCATATATTTT. It is translated as CASSSGPDRETGNTIYF.

The rearrangement links TRBV19 to TRBJ1-1; 10 nucleotides agree with TRBD1. Germline trimming cut 4 bases from V and 4 bases from J; bases unmatched to any gene: 3. The germline CDR1 and CDR2 sequences are LNHDA and SQIVND (reference sequence). This CDR3 has 14 amino acids. The CDR3 sequence: CASSSWDRGTEAFF. The CDR3 DNA reads TGTGCCAGTAGTAGCTGGGACAGGGGCACTGAAGCTTTCTTT.

V gene TRBV3-1 (or the pseudogene TRBV3-2) combines with J gene TRBJ2-1; D possibly corresponds to TRBD1 (6 bases). The CDR3 consists of 15 residues. Per germline, CDR1 LGHDT and CDR2 YNNKEL (reference sequence). Deletions cut 0 bases from V and 2 bases from J, with 8 bases between. The CDR3 DNA reads TGTGCCAGCAGCCAAGAAAGGGGGACCTACAATGAGCAGTTCTTC. This translates into CASSQERGTYNEQFF.

This clone showed up just once. The rearrangement joins TRBV18 to TRBJ1-6; possible D gene TRBD1, 5 bases. The germline V and J ends were trimmed by 4 bases and 9 bases, with 13 bases remaining between them. Germline V gene sequence: CDR1 KGHSH, CDR2 LQKENI. The CDR3 runs to 14 residues. The CDR3 DNA follows: TGTGCCAGCTCACGGGGGGTTGTGAGTTCACCCCTCCACTTT. Translated, it gives CASSRGVVSSPLHF.

V gene TRBV19 combines with J gene TRBJ1-6; D unclear. Germline-derived CDR1 and CDR2 are LNHDA and SQIVND (reference sequence). The V and J ends lost 8 bases and 6 bases respectively, with 17 bases between them. This CDR3 comprises 15 residues. This CDR3 reads CASSPRGKVNSPLHF. The CDR3 coding sequence is TGTGCCAGTTCCCCCCGGGGTAAGGTTAATTCACCCCTCCACTTT.

The genes are TRBV14 and TRBJ1-6; TRBD1 aligns across 10 bases. Trimming at V came to 0 bases and at J to 5 bases, leaving 7 bases not matched to a gene. Germline assignment: CDR1 SGHDN and CDR2 FVKESK. This CDR3 is 18 amino acids long. CDR3 DNA: TGTGCCAGCAGCCAAGATTGTGAGGGGACAGGGGATAATTCACCCCTCCACTTT. Translated: CASSQDCEGTGDNSPLHF. Combining the CDR3 with reference TRBV14 and TRBJ1-6 gives the whole variable domain EAGVTQFPSHSVIEKGQTVTLRCDPISGHDNLYWYRRVMGKEIKFLLHFVKESKQDESGMPNNRFLAERTGGTYSTLKVQPAELEDSGVYFCASSQDCEGTGDNSPLHFGNGTRLTVT.

The chain joins TRBV10-3 to TRBJ1-1; 8 bases fit TRBD1. Per germline, CDR1 ENHRY and CDR2 SYGVKD. The CDR3 sequence is 14 residues long. V trimming: 6 bases; J trimming: 1 base; junction bases outside the gene matches: 4. The CDR3 loop is CAIRGQGGNTEAFF. For the CDR3, the DNA is TGTGCCATCAGAGGACAGGGTGGGAACACTGAAGCTTTCTTT.

This clone was detected only once. Here the CDR3 reads CASRTWGSDNEQFF. CDR3 sequence (DNA): TGTGCCAGCCGAACATGGGGCTCGGACAATGAGCAGTTCTTC. This chain links TRBV27 with TRBJ2-1; the D gene is possibly TRBD1 (5 bases). Trimming removed 8 bases from V and 5 bases from J, with 16 bases in between. The CDR3 loop spans 14 amino acids. Germline CDR1 is MNHEY and CDR2 is SMNVEV (reference sequence).

This chain uses TRBV18 with TRBJ1-2; weak D call: TRBD1 (5 bases). Trimming shortened V by 3 bases and J by 4 bases, and 9 bases separated the two germline ends. The germline V gene encodes CDR1 KGHSH and CDR2 LQKENI. This CDR3 comprises 13 residues. The CDR3: CASSPDRVYGYTF. The CDR3 region has the DNA TGTGCCAGCTCACCCGACAGAGTCTATGGCTACACCTTC. Variable domain in full (rest from reference TRBV18 and TRBJ1-2): NAGVMQNPRHLVRRRGQEARLRCSPMKGHSHVYWYRQLPEEGLKFMVYLQKENIIDESGMPKERFSAEFPKEGPSILRIQQVVRGDSAAYFCASSPDRVYGYTFGSGTRLTVV.

The chain employs TRBV11-2 and TRBJ2-3; D is possibly TRBD2 (5 bases). This CDR3 has 17 residues. CDR1 is SGHAT and CDR2 is FQNNGV in the germline V gene. Trimming took 5 bases from V and 2 from J, leaving 20 bases between them. This chain's CDR3 is CASSRNPGKLYTDTQYF. As DNA, the CDR3 is TGTGCCAGCAGCCGCAACCCCGGGAAGCTTTACACAGATACGCAGTATTTT.

This clone was counted a few times. The V and J genes are TRBV14 and TRBJ2-5; D call uncertain. From germline, CDR1 is SGHDN and CDR2 FVKESK. Trimming left V 0 bases short and J 7 bases short, with 9 bases between. The CDR3 is made up of 13 amino acids. CDR3 in DNA: TGTGCCAGCAGCCAAGAAGCCGGCGGGACCCAGTACTTC. Amino acids: CASSQEAGGTQYF.

This clone occurred once. The chain combines TRBV7-6 with TRBJ2-3, with D possibly TRBD1 on 6 matching bases. The CDR3 has 15 residues. Trimming cost V 5 bases and J 2 bases, with 14 bases left between them. Germline CDR1 reads SGHVS; CDR2 reads FNYEAQ. The CDR3 protein is CASSGAGTLTDTQYF. In DNA form, the CDR3 reads TGTGCCAGCAGCGGAGCCGGGACACTCACAGATACGCAGTATTTT. Full variable domain (missing parts from reference TRBV7-6 and TRBJ2-3): GAGVSQSPRYKVTKRGQDVALRCDPISGHVSLYWYRQALGQGPEFLTYFNYEAQQDKSGLPNDRFSAERPEGSISTLTIQRTEQRDSAMYRCASSGAGTLTDTQYFGPGTRLTVL.

The chain has TRBV28 and TRBJ2-1, with TRBD2 matching 9 bases. Germline V gene lookup returns CDR1 MDHEN and CDR2 SYDVKM. This CDR3 has 18 residues. The V segment lost 3 bases and the J segment 8 bases; nucleotides outside the gene matches: 17. The CDR3 sequence: CASSFLPSAGGRSDEQFF. The CDR3 DNA is TGTGCCAGCAGTTTCCTTCCGTCGGCGGGGGGGCGTAGCGATGAGCAGTTCTTC.

This chain uses TRBV2 with TRBJ1-4; D ambiguous. This CDR3 spans 14 amino acids. The V gene's germline CDR1 is SNHLY and CDR2 FYNNEI. V lost 7 bases and J lost 8, with 17 bases in between. Here the CDR3 reads CASIRDTSEEKLFF. The CDR3 nucleotides are TGTGCCAGCATTCGGGATACCTCAGAGGAAAAACTGTTTTTT. The entire variable domain, with the rest obtained from reference TRBV2 and TRBJ1-4, is as follows: EPEVTQTPSHQVTQMGQEVILRCVPISNHLYFYWYRQILGQKVEFLVSFYNNEISEKSEIFDDQFSVERPDGSNFTLKIRSTKLEDSAMYFCASIRDTSEEKLFFGSGTQLSVL.

The CDR3 protein is CASSLWGANQPQHF. The CDR3 DNA reads TGTGCCAGCAGTTTATGGGGAGCAAATCAGCCCCAGCATTTT. This sequence joins TRBV27 and TRBJ1-5; D remains ambiguous. The germline CDR1 and CDR2 sequences are MNHEY and SMNVEV (reference sequence). The CDR3 sequence is 14 residues long. Trimming left V 1 base short and J 4 bases short, with 8 bases between.

The chain combines TRBV28 with TRBJ2-7; TRBD1 aligns across 7 bases. This CDR3 comprises 15 residues. Germline V lookup: CDR1 MDHEN, CDR2 SYDVKM. V shed 5 bases, J shed 3 bases, and the junction held 10 bases outside the gene matches. The CDR3: CASSSSGTANYEQYF. In nucleotides, the CDR3 is TGTGCCAGCAGTAGCTCCGGGACAGCGAACTACGAGCAGTACTTC. The full variable domain, completed using reference TRBV28 and TRBJ2-7, is DVKVTQSSRYLVKRTGEKVFLECVQDMDHENMFWYRQDPGLGLRLIYFSYDVKMKEKGDIPEGYSVSREKKERFSLILESASTNQTSMYLCASSSSGTANYEQYFGPGTRLTVT.

The sample holds one count of this clone. The rearrangement joins TRBV11-2 to TRBJ2-5; the D gene is possibly TRBD2 (7 bases). V lost 1 base, J lost 2 bases, and 11 bases lay in between. CDR3 length: 15 amino acids. The germline CDR1 and CDR2 sequences are SGHAT and FQNNGV. Written as DNA, the CDR3 is TGTGCCAGCAGCTTAGGCGGGGGCCCACAAGAGACCCAGTACTTC. It translates to CASSLGGGPQETQYF.

V is TRBV5-1 and J is TRBJ2-1; no definite D call. Trimming removed 2 bases at V and 0 bases at J, with 12 bases between. The CDR3 is made up of 16 amino acids. From germline, CDR1 is SGHRS and CDR2 YFSETQ. CDR3 region: CASSFLAGSSYNEQFF. The CDR3 DNA is TGCGCCAGCAGCTTTCTGGCAGGATCCTCCTACAATGAGCAGTTCTTC.

The rearrangement joins TRBV5-5 to TRBJ2-5; TRBD1 agrees at 7 bases. Unmatched junction bases numbered 7, after V lost 1 base and J lost 4 bases. Germline values: CDR1 SGHKS, CDR2 YYEKEE (reference sequence). CDR3 length equals 15 residues. CDR3 DNA sequence: TGTGCCAGCAGCTTGTCGGTACCAGGGGGAGAGACCCAGTACTTC. Its translation: CASSLSVPGGETQYF. Drawing the rest from reference TRBV5-5 and TRBJ2-5, the complete variable domain is DAGVTQSPTHLIKTRGQQVTLRCSPISGHKSVSWYQQVLGQGPQFIFQYYEKEERGRGNFPDRFSARQFPNYSSELNVNALLLGDSALYLCASSLSVPGGETQYFGPGTRLLVL.

The rearrangement links TRBV6-6 to TRBJ2-7; no firm D call. Trimming took 2 bases from V and 3 from J, leaving 14 bases between them. The CDR3 extends over 15 amino acids. Germline V gene data show CDR1 as MNHNY and CDR2 as SVGAGI (reference sequence). The CDR3 region has the DNA TGTGCCAGCAGTTACGAATCTACCGCTATCTACGAGCAGTACTTC. Residues: CASSYESTAIYEQYF.

This clone occurred once. This chain joins TRBV11-2 and TRBJ1-3; no clear D gene. Germline V lookup: CDR1 SGHAT, CDR2 FQNNGV. The CDR3 loop spans 12 amino acids. Trimming cost V 2 bases and J 4 bases, with 3 bases left between them. In DNA form, the CDR3 reads TGTGCCAGCAGCTTATCGGGAAACACCATATATTTT. Amino acids: CASSLSGNTIYF.

The chain is built from TRBV11-2 and TRBJ2-7; tentatively, D is TRBD2 (5 bases). CDR1 SGHAT and CDR2 FQNNGV come from the germline V gene. This CDR3 has 13 amino acids. V lost 5 bases and J lost 3, with 11 bases in between. The CDR3 sequence: CASSPRGVYEQYF. Written as DNA, the CDR3 is TGTGCCAGCAGCCCCCGGGGAGTCTACGAGCAGTACTTC.

The genes are TRBV5-1 and TRBJ2-5; TRBD2 matches 10 bases. The V gene end was trimmed by 0 bases and the J gene end by 2 bases; junction bases not matched to a gene: 1. This CDR3 has 15 residues. The germline V gene encodes CDR1 SGHRS and CDR2 YFSETQ. The CDR3 sequence is CASSLALAGQETQYF. In DNA form, the CDR3 reads TGCGCCAGCAGCTTGGCACTAGCGGGGCAAGAGACCCAGTACTTC.

A few counts support this clone. This chain connects TRBV5-1 to TRBJ2-7; D perhaps matches TRBD1 (6 bases). The germline V and J ends were trimmed by 0 bases and 5 bases, with 12 bases remaining between them. This CDR3 has 14 amino acids. Germline CDR1 SGHRS, CDR2 YFSETQ. The CDR3 spells CASSLEGGEDEQYF. CDR3 sequence (DNA): TGCGCCAGCAGCTTGGAAGGGGGTGAGGACGAGCAGTACTTC.

The genes are TRBV5-1 and TRBJ2-1, with 8 bases fitting TRBD1. The CDR3 consists of 15 residues. V shed 0 bases, J shed 4 bases, and the junction held 3 bases outside the gene matches. Germline V gives CDR1 SGHRS, CDR2 YFSETQ. The CDR3 is CASSLGQGLYNEQFF. The CDR3 DNA reads TGCGCCAGCAGCTTGGGACAGGGGTTGTACAATGAGCAGTTCTTC.

This clone has a single count. The chain is built from TRBV7-9 and TRBJ1-6; D is possibly TRBD1 (5 bases). The V and J ends lost 5 bases and 10 bases respectively, with 21 bases between them. Per germline, CDR1 SEHNR and CDR2 FQNEAQ (reference sequence). There are 16 residues in the CDR3. CDR3 DNA: TGTGCCAGCAGCCCCTCCCCGCCAGGGCTGGCGTCACCCCTCCACTTT. Translated, it gives CASSPSPPGLASPLHF. Combining the CDR3 with reference TRBV7-9 and TRBJ1-6 gives the whole variable domain DTGVSQNPRHKITKRGQNVTFRCDPISEHNRLYWYRQTLGQGPEFLTYFQNEAQLEKSRLLSDRFSAERPKGSFSTLEIQRTEQGDSAMYLCASSPSPPGLASPLHFGNGTRLTVT.